This record looks at one T cell receptor (beta chain) sequence and its context. This specimen comes from a study of blood T cell repertoires in COVID-19. About the study: Samples representing acute and convalescent COVID-19 were sourced from the United States, Italy and Spain. The cDNA or gDNA used as material had been derived from T cells, B-cell-depleted T cells, or PBMCs.

Deletions cut 5 bases from V and 0 bases from J, with 5 bases between. The CDR3 is 12 amino acids. Germline CDR1 SGHRS, CDR2 YFSETQ. How the authors handled the data: How many nucleated cells were present was estimated from reference gene primer amplification. Here immunoSEQ multiplex PCR was the method, and the copy in TCRdb shows in-frame clones only, minus some. V and J calls and clone size are copied from that table; D and trimming were computed from the DNA. The sample consists of some 160,000 clones, approximately 88% of them appearing once. The receptor was derived from a man in his 60s with acute or convalescent COVID-19. Sequencing was done on a sample of peripheral blood. V gene TRBV5-1 combines with J gene TRBJ1-2; D not certain. Here the CDR3 DNA reads TGCGCCAGCAGGGGAGCTAACTATGGCTACACCTTC. It codes for CASRGANYGYTF.